This T cell receptor beta chain emerged from a study of T cell clonotyping in hematopoietic cell transplantation. Blood collection times were about day -28 and days 30, 100, 180 posttransplant. Notes on the study in general: Higher Inverse Simpson Index values in graft donor and pretransplant recipient predicted broader posttransplant TCR diversity. Without cell sorting, CD4 versus CD8 contributions remain unresolved. Pathologically expanded recipient clonotypes increased progressively from day 30 to day 180 as diversity fell.

TCRdb's copy holds only in-frame clones and misses some; the assay was immunoSEQ multiplex PCR. This table has several thousand clones, less than 70% appearing once. Details on this clone: Antigen specificity is unknown.

The TCR originated in a male patient aged 60-70 years who had an allogeneic stem cell transplant from an unrelated donor, so the T cells may come from the graft donor. Some clones in this sample may be carry-over from other donors' samples. The starting material was peripheral blood mononuclear cells, obtained 100 days after allogeneic stem cell transplant.

DNA of the CDR3: TGTGCCAGCATGGGACGACAGCCCCAGCATTTT. This encodes CASMGRQPQHF. The chain links TRBV7-9 to TRBJ1-5; a weak D match, TRBD1 (5 bases). The CDR3 has 11 residues. Germline V gene lookup returns CDR1 SEHNR and CDR2 FQNEAQ (reference sequence). V was shortened by 7 bases and J by 7 bases, with 8 bases between the two germline ends. Combining the CDR3 with reference TRBV7-9 and TRBJ1-5 gives the whole variable domain DTGVSQNPRHKITKRGQNVTFRCDPISEHNRLYWYRQTLGQGPEFLTYFQNEAQLEKSRLLSDRFSAERPKGSFSTLEIQRTEQGDSAMYLCASMGRQPQHFGDGTRLSIL.